A single sample is the source of the 26 T cell receptor beta chains below, sequenced in a study of Graves' ophthalmopathy and Graves' hyperthyroidism. RNA transcripts were the source from which TCR beta CDR3 regions were amplified. The workflow started with a first-round RT-PCR run with HTBI primers and then moved on to a second-round multiplex PCR. A single record per CDR3 protein comes from TCRdb applying MiXCR to the multiplex PCR reads. Of about 210,000 distinct CDR3 sequences in the sample, 25% to 35% are singletons; the top ten hold 9.1%. The material sequenced was peripheral blood. These receptors were taken from a man aged 50 or older with Graves' ophthalmopathy.

This clonotype came up many times. The CDR3 sequence: CASSLARAGTDEQYF. In DNA form, the CDR3 reads TGTGCCAGCAGCTTAGCCCGGGCAGGGACCGACGAGCAGTACTTC. The rearrangement joins TRBV28 to TRBJ2-7; D tentatively fits TRBD1 or TRBD2 (5 bases each). This CDR3 region has 15 residues. The germline V gene encodes CDR1 MDHEN and CDR2 SYDVKM. V gave up 6 bases and J gave up 5 bases, with 20 bases separating them.

The chain combines TRBV6-2 or TRBV6-3 with TRBJ1-5, with a tentative D call TRBD1 (5 bases). Germline CDR1 and CDR2: MNHEY and SVGEGT. The CDR3 is 14 residues long. The germline V and J ends were trimmed by 11 bases and 7 bases, with 21 bases remaining between them. The DNA for the CDR3 is TGTGCCGCGGAGGATCCCGGGGCGTCCCAGCCCCAGCATTTT. Amino acid sequence: CAAEDPGASQPQHF.

This clonotype has only a few counts. J is TRBJ2-2 and V is TRBV3-1; D remains ambiguous. V gave up 1 base and J gave up 0 bases, with 3 bases separating them. Germline V CDR1 and CDR2: LGHDT, YNNKEL (reference sequence). The CDR3 covers 14 residues. The CDR3 nucleotides read TGTGCCAGCAGCCAAGGATCGAACACCGGGGAGCTGTTTTTT. Encoded protein: CASSQGSNTGELFF.

This clonotype was counted ten times or more. The chain couples TRBV3-1 to TRBJ2-7, with 8 bases identical to TRBD2. Germline-derived CDR1 and CDR2 are LGHDT and YNNKEL (reference sequence). J was trimmed by 4 bases and V by 4 bases; bases with no gene match: 9. This CDR3 comprises 15 residues. CDR3 in amino acids: CASSPTTGGRYEQYF. The CDR3, as DNA: TGTGCCAGCAGCCCAACGACGGGAGGGAGGTACGAGCAGTACTTC.

This clonotype has ten or more counts. This chain joins TRBV4-1 and TRBJ1-2, with 7 bases matching TRBD1. After removal of 1 base from V and 10 bases from J, the junction contained 15 bases not matched to a gene. Germline values: CDR1 MGHRA, CDR2 YSYEKL. CDR3 length equals 16 residues. The CDR3 here is CASSQGPYPRQGVYTF. For the CDR3, the DNA is TGCGCCAGCAGCCAAGGCCCCTACCCCCGACAGGGAGTCTACACCTTC.

This clonotype was counted ten times or more. The rearrangement uses TRBV20-1 and TRBJ2-5; 12 bases match TRBD2. The germline CDR1 and CDR2 sequences are DFQATT and SNEGSKA (reference sequence). The length of the CDR3 is 15 residues. The junction had 3 bases not matched to a gene; V was cut back by 1 base and J by 3 bases. As DNA, the CDR3 is TGCAGTGCTAGAGGACTAGCGGGAGAAGAAGAGACCCAGTACTTC. Translation gives CSARGLAGEEETQYF.

This clonotype has ten or more counts. One end of the junction varies from germline; a read error may be responsible. The rearrangement links TRBV4-2 to TRBJ2-2; 12 bases match TRBD2. Per germline, CDR1 LGHNA and CDR2 YNFKEQ. This CDR3 has 20 amino acids. The CDR3 sequence is CASSEDGVRASGRAHGELFF. The CDR3 nucleotides read TGTGCCAGCAGCGAAGACGGAGTGAGGGCTAGCGGGAGGGCTCACGGGGAGCTGTTTTTT.

At least ten counts were recorded for this clonotype. The chain is built from TRBV6-5 and TRBJ1-3; 7 nucleotides agree with TRBD1. This CDR3 comprises 15 residues. Germline trimming cut 8 bases from V and 0 bases from J; bases unmatched to any gene: 7. Germline V CDR1 and CDR2: MNHEY, SVGAGI. The CDR3 sequence is CASRAAGGSGNTIYF. The CDR3 DNA is TGTGCCAGCCGAGCCGCAGGGGGCTCTGGAAACACCATATATTTT.

There are many counts of this clonotype. CDR3 nucleotides: TGTGCCATCAGGACAGGGGAGCAAGAGACCCAGTACTTC. Protein: CAIRTGEQETQYF. The rearrangement uses TRBV10-3 and TRBJ2-5, with 8 nucleotides matching TRBD1. Germline lookup yields CDR1 ENHRY and CDR2 SYGVKD. After removal of 6 bases from V and 2 bases from J, the junction contained 2 bases not matched to a gene. The CDR3 has 13 amino acids.

In its sample, this clonotype was seen many times. This chain joins TRBV28 and TRBJ1-1; weak D call: TRBD1 (5 bases). The V gene lost 6 bases and the J gene lost 5 bases, with 22 bases spanning the gap. The CDR3 totals 16 residues. CDR1 is MDHEN and CDR2 is SYDVKM in the germline V gene. The CDR3 region has the DNA TGTGCCAGCAGACCCTCGTTGGGGGACTTGTGGACTGAAGCTTTCTTT. Translating gives CASRPSLGDLWTEAFF. Using reference TRBV28 and TRBJ1-1 for the parts outside the CDR3, the full variable domain is DVKVTQSSRYLVKRTGEKVFLECVQDMDHENMFWYRQDPGLGLRLIYFSYDVKMKEKGDIPEGYSVSREKKERFSLILESASTNQTSMYLCASRPSLGDLWTEAFFGQGTRLTVV.

Written as DNA, the CDR3 is TGCGCCAGCACCTCTATGGGGCCAGAGGGCTACGAGCAGTACTTC. It translates to CASTSMGPEGYEQYF. The V call is TRBV5-1, the J call TRBJ2-7; D is possibly TRBD1 or TRBD2 (5 bases each). The V end lost 6 bases, the J end lost 3 bases, and 19 bases lay between the germline ends. Germline CDR1 is SGHRS and CDR2 is YFSETQ. This CDR3 has 15 amino acids. Looking up the rest from reference TRBV5-1 and TRBJ2-7 gives the full variable domain: KAGVTQTPRYLIKTRGQQVTLSCSPISGHRSVSWYQQTPGQGLQFLFEYFSETQRNKGNFPGRFSGRQFSNSRSEMNVSTLELGDSALYLCASTSMGPEGYEQYFGPGTRLTVT.

The chain links TRBV7-2 to TRBJ2-5, with TRBD1 matching over 8 bases. This CDR3 region has 15 residues. The germline V gene has CDR1 SGHTA and CDR2 FQGNSA. The V and J ends lost 5 bases and 9 bases, in that order; junction bases with no gene match: 14. The CDR3 DNA sequence: TGTGCCAGCAGCGCACTGGCAGGACAGGGTGTCTCCCAGTACTTC. It is translated as CASSALAGQGVSQYF.

The chain is built from TRBV6-2 or TRBV6-3 and TRBJ1-2; 7 positions agree with TRBD1. The CDR3 extends over 14 amino acids. CDR1 and CDR2 from the germline V gene are MNHEY and SVGEGT. V shed 6 bases, J shed 2 bases, and the junction held 6 bases outside the gene matches. The CDR3 DNA sequence: TGTGCCAGCAGCCACCGGGACAGAAACTATGGCTACACCTTC. Protein product: CASSHRDRNYGYTF.

This clonotype turned up a few times. This chain links TRBV7-8 with TRBJ2-5; TRBD2 agrees at 10 bases. CDR1 and CDR2 from the germline V gene are SGHVS and FQNEAQ. This CDR3 is 17 amino acids long. The trim removed 5 bases at V and 5 bases at J, leaving 14 bases unmatched. The CDR3 loop reads CASSPWFASGSGETQYF. As DNA, the CDR3 is TGTGCCAGCAGCCCATGGTTTGCTAGCGGGAGTGGTGAGACCCAGTACTTC.

This rearrangement joins TRBV11-1 to TRBJ2-3; 10 bases agree with TRBD2. V lost 0 bases to trimming and J lost 6 bases; unmatched junction nucleotides: 15. Germline CDR1 SGHAT, CDR2 FQDESV (reference sequence). This CDR3 is 19 amino acids long. The CDR3 DNA reads as TGTGCCAGCAGCTTAGCGGCCCTTCGAGCGGGGGGGAATCGCGATACGCAGTATTTT. Its protein product is CASSLAALRAGGNRDTQYF.

This clonotype was found many times. The CDR3 DNA sequence: TGTGCCAGCAGTGAGGGGGGTCAGCCCCAGCATTTT. This sequence encodes CASSEGGQPQHF. The V and J genes are TRBV25-1 and TRBJ1-5; the D gene is possibly TRBD1 (5 bases). Germline V gene lookup returns CDR1 MGHDK and CDR2 SYGVNS. This CDR3 spans 12 amino acids. The V end lost 3 bases, the J end lost 6 bases, and 6 bases lay between the germline ends.

Sample share makes this clonotype medium-sized. The CDR3 nucleotides are TGTGCCAGCAGACCGGGCGGTGGTTACGAGCAGTACTTC. This gives the protein CASRPGGGYEQYF. V usage is TRBV6-2 or TRBV6-3 and J usage is TRBJ2-7; D is unclear. Germline CDR1 MNHEY, CDR2 SVGEGT. The CDR3 runs to 13 residues. Trimming took off 6 bases at V and 4 bases at J, with 13 bases between the two ends.

The gene calls are TRBV15 and TRBJ1-1; 10 bases line up with TRBD1. With V trimmed by 2 bases and J by 3 bases, 3 bases remained unmatched. This CDR3 is built from 15 residues. Germline assignment: CDR1 LNHNV and CDR2 YYDKDF (reference sequence). CDR3 sequence reads: CATSRSGTGDTEAFF. CDR3 in DNA: TGTGCCACCAGCAGATCCGGGACAGGGGACACTGAAGCTTTCTTT.

The rearrangement joins TRBV7-6 to TRBJ1-1; D possibly corresponds to TRBD1 (5 bases). The germline CDR1 and CDR2 sequences are SGHVS and FNYEAQ. The CDR3 contains 15 residues. V lost 5 bases, J lost 4 bases, and 17 bases lay in between. The DNA for the CDR3 is TGTGCCAGCAGCCGCTCAGGGTCCCGAGGCACTGAAGCTTTCTTT. Translation gives CASSRSGSRGTEAFF.

The table lists this clonotype with a few counts. The V call is TRBV28, the J call TRBJ2-2; D not resolved. The germline V and J ends were trimmed by 3 bases and 5 bases, with 10 bases remaining between them. The germline V gene has CDR1 MDHEN and CDR2 SYDVKM. The CDR3 has 14 residues. The CDR3 DNA sequence: TGTGCCAGCAGTTTTAATAAGTATACCGGGGAGCTGTTTTTT. Translation: CASSFNKYTGELFF.

This clonotype was seen at least ten times. V gene TRBV19 combines with J gene TRBJ2-7; 8 bases fit TRBD2. V gave up 1 base and J gave up 2 bases; unmatched junction bases: 4. CDR1 is LNHDA and CDR2 is SQIVND in the germline V gene (reference sequence). This CDR3 contains 15 residues. The CDR3 DNA sequence: TGTGCCAGTAGTATAGCGGAGACTAGCGCCTACGAGCAGTACTTC. Residues: CASSIAETSAYEQYF.

This clonotype was recorded many times. The V and J genes are TRBV20-1 and TRBJ1-1, with D possibly being TRBD1 (5 bases). The CDR3 has 16 residues. In germline, CDR1 is DFQATT, CDR2 SNEGSKA (reference sequence). Between the trimmed V and J ends, which lost 1 base and 0 bases, there was a span of 15 bases. The CDR3 nucleotides are TGCAGTGCTAGAGGGGGCCTACGCTTCATGAACACTGAAGCTTTCTTT. Translating it yields CSARGGLRFMNTEAFF.

This clonotype has at least ten counts. The J gene is TRBJ2-5, the V gene TRBV29-1; TRBD1 or TRBD2 may be the D gene (5 bases each). Looked up from germline, CDR1 is SQVTM and CDR2 is ANQGSEA. This CDR3 spans 15 amino acids. The V and J ends lost 4 bases and 1 base respectively, with 16 bases between them. CDR3 in amino acids: CSVVPGLAVQETQYF. CDR3 nucleotides: TGCAGCGTTGTGCCGGGGCTAGCCGTCCAAGAGACCCAGTACTTC.

The table lists this clonotype with many counts. The chain is built from TRBV12-3 or TRBV12-4 and TRBJ2-7, with 7 bases lining up with TRBD1. The CDR3 contains 15 residues. V shed 4 bases, J shed 3 bases, and the junction held 9 bases outside the gene matches. The CDR3 protein is CASSSDRDLIYEQYF. The CDR3 DNA is TGTGCCAGCAGTTCTGACAGGGACCTCATCTACGAGCAGTACTTC.

The chain has TRBV6-1 and TRBJ1-1, with D possibly TRBD1 on 6 matching bases. V lost 6 bases, J lost 1 base, and 12 bases lay in between. The CDR3 loop spans 14 amino acids. CDR1 and CDR2 from the germline V gene are MNHNS and SASEGT. The CDR3 nucleotides read TGTGCCAGCAGGTTCAGGGGAGGGAACACTGAAGCTTTCTTT. It yields the protein CASRFRGGNTEAFF.

The sample holds many counts of this clonotype. The chain couples TRBV19 to TRBJ2-7; D is unclear. V was shortened by 3 bases and J by 1 base, with 10 bases between the two germline ends. Per the germline V gene, CDR1 is LNHDA and CDR2 is SQIVND (reference sequence). The CDR3 contains 14 residues. CDR3 sequence (DNA): TGTGCCAGTAGTATGGAAGACATATCCTACGAGCAGTACTTC. Translated, it gives CASSMEDISYEQYF. Filled out from reference TRBV19 and TRBJ2-7, the complete variable domain reads DGGITQSPKYLFRKEGQNVTLSCEQNLNHDAMYWYRQDPGQGLRLIYYSQIVNDFQKGDIAEGYSVSREKKESFPLTVTSAQKNPTAFYLCASSMEDISYEQYFGPGTRLTVT.